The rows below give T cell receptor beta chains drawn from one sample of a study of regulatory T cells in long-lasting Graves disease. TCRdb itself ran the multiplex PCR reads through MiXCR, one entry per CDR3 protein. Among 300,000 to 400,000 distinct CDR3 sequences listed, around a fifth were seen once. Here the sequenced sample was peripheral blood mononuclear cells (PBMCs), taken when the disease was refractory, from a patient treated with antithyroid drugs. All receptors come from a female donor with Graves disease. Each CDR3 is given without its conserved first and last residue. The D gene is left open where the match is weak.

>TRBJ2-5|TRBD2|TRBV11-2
ATARGGGYLETQY
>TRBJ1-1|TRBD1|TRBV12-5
ASGPASYDRGDWAEAF
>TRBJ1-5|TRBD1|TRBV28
ASSQAGQGASQPQH
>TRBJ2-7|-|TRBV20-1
SAREQGRSYEQY
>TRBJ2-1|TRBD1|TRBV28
ASSSRVRTGVYNEQF
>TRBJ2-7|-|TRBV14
ASSQGLGSYEQY
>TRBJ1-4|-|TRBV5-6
ASSLDGTRGKLF
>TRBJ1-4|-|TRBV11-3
ASSRFHGSNEKLF
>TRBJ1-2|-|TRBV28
ASSSPMRVAGYT
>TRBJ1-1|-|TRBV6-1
ATRGPLDTEAF
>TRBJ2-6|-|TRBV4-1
ASSPGSVSGANVLT
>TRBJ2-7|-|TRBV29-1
SVGDPHRAYEQY
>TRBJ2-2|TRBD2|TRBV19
ATPRLAVGANTGELF
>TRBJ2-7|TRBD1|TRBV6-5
ASSLGNRGLSSYEQY
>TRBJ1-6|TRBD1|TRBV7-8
ASSLALGGYSPLH
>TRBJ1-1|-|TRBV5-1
ASSVTDGILGITEAF
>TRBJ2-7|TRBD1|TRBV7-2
ASSLAGTGGYEQY
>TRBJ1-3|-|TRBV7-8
ASSLELYSGNTIY
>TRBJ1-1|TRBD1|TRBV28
ASSFQGALGAEAF
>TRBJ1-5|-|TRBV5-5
ASSLVAQLNQPQH
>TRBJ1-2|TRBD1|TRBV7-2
ASSFPTGGVGYGYT
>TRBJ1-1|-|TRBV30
ALRRGGTEAF
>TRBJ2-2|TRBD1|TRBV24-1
ATSDRGVGAGELF
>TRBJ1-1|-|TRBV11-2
ASSPPQTTNTEAF
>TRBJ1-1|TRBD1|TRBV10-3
AIRQGGAGTEAF
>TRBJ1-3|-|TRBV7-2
ASSTRPTENSGNTIY
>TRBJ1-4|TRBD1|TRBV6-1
ASSGPDRGGLF
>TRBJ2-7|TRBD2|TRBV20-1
NATPGGGRPYEQY
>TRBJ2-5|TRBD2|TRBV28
ASSLGQRDPIETQY
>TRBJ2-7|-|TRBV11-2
ASSLGRGRASYEQY
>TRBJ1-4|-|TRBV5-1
ASSLGQLRDNEKLF
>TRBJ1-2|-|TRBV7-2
ASSPDRNHGYT
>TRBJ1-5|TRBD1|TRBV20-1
SAGGRGPQPQH
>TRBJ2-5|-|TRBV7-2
ASSLVAETLY
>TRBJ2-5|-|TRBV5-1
ASSLEWTQETQY
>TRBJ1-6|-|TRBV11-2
ASSHEPTSPLH
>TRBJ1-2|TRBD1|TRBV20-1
SARATGGNYGYT
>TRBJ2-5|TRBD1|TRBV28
ASSTRQGGLQY
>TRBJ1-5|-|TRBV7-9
ASSDGQGDQPQH
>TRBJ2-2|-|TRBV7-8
ASSLAGRGRYTGELF
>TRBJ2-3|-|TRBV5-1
ASSVGSTDTQY
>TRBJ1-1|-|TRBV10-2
ASSETGGREAF
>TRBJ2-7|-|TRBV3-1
ASSQVGGYEHYEQY
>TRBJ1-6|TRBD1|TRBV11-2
ASSSIRFGTDNSPLH
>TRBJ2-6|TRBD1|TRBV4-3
ASSHRTGTGANVLT
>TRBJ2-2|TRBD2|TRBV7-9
ASSRLAGNTGELF
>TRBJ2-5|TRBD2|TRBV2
ASSERLAGSETQY
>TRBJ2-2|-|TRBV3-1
ASSQGFGIRTGELF
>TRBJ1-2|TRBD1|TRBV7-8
ASSLGTGGNNYGYT
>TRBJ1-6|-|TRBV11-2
ASSTRGWGDNSPLH